This TCR beta chain appears in the sequencing data of a study of blood T cells in healthy people across ages. In this sample, this clonotype turned up a few times. Its antigen is undetermined. Primed by a sample-barcoded 5' primer and a J-beta primer mix, a second PCR proceeded for roughly 6 to 12 cycles. TCRdb ran MiXCR on the 5' RACE reads and lists one entry per CDR3 protein. Found here are some 1.4 million distinct CDR3 sequences, 35% to 45% of them singletons; the top ten hold 7.9%. The authors extracted at least 5 micrograms of total RNA per sample. This CDR3 is 13 amino acids long. CDR1 and CDR2 from the germline V gene are SNHLY and FYNNEI. With 1 base removed from V and 12 bases from J, the gap between germline ends came to 10 bases. Regarding the study as a whole: Compared with aged donors, long-lived donors showed fewer expanded clones, suggesting selection. For the donors, CMV status was unknown and possibly confounded expanded clonotype changes.

Sequencing used blood. The gene calls are TRBV2 and TRBJ1-6; TRBD1 might be the D (5 bases). The clonotype was recovered from a woman aged 18 to 35 in good health. CDR3 bases: TGTGCCAGCAGTGAAGGGGGGAGGTTACCCCTCCACTTT. Its protein is CASSEGGRLPLHF.